One sample yielded the 4 T cell receptor beta chains listed below, sequenced in a study of beta chain features in type 1 diabetes. Study-wide findings and caveats: Moderate yet significant TCRB CDR3 shortening was seen in Type 1 diabetes patients in all four CD4+ subsets.

No antigen is known for these receptors. The study reverse transcribed the entire isolated RNA, so it sequenced expressed TCRB transcripts. This table comes from immunoSEQ multiplex PCR, and its TCRdb copy is limited to in-frame clones, with some not included. The sample has some 140,000 clones, 9% seen once; the top ten hold around 0.75%. The sample comprised central memory CD4+ T cells from blood. The source of these receptors is a young man with type 1 diabetes.

The chain couples TRBV6-5 to TRBJ1-3; the match to TRBD1 covers 8 bases. The CDR3 consists of 15 residues. The germline gives CDR1 MNHEY, CDR2 SVGAGI. The junction had 8 bases not matched to a gene; V was cut back by 6 bases and J by 4 bases. This CDR3 is CASRGRTGFGNTIYF. For the CDR3, the DNA is TGTGCCAGCAGGGGACGGACAGGGTTCGGAAACACCATATATTTT.

This clone is categorized as medium-sized (0.01 to 0.1%). The chain couples TRBV10-3 to TRBJ2-3; 8 bases are a match to TRBD1. V lost 4 bases, J lost 3 bases, and 3 bases stayed unmatched. Germline CDR1 and CDR2: ENHRY and SYGVKD. The CDR3 is 14 amino acids. The CDR3 here is CAISGTGTTDTQYF. CDR3 sequence (DNA): TGTGCCATCAGTGGGACAGGGACGACAGATACGCAGTATTTT.

This clone was picked up a small number of times. The chain employs TRBV28 and TRBJ1-2; D call uncertain. The germline V and J ends were trimmed by 5 bases and 8 bases, with 12 bases remaining between them. The germline gives CDR1 MDHEN, CDR2 SYDVKM. CDR3 length: 12 residues. The CDR3 DNA is TGTGCCAGCAGTATGTACGGAGGGGGCTACACCTTC. It specifies CASSMYGGGYTF.

The chain joins TRBV7-2 to TRBJ1-5, with D possibly being TRBD1 (5 bases). The V end lost 2 bases, the J end lost 5 bases, and 13 bases lay between the germline ends. CDR3 size: 15 residues. Germline lookup yields CDR1 SGHTA and CDR2 FQGNSA. CDR3 residues: CASSLRGGSDQPQHF. The CDR3 DNA sequence: TGTGCCAGCAGCTTACGGGGGGGGTCAGATCAGCCCCAGCATTTT. Full variable domain (remainder filled in from reference TRBV7-2 and TRBJ1-5): GAGVSQSPSNKVTEKGKDVELRCDPISGHTALYWYRQSLGQGLEFLIYFQGNSAPDKSGLPSDRFSAERTGGSVSTLTIQRTQQEDSAVYLCASSLRGGSDQPQHFGDGTRLSIL.